Detailed here is one TCR beta chain. Its antigen is as yet unknown. The sample comes from a study of beta chain features in type 1 diabetes. The J segment lost 9 bases and the V segment lost 3 bases, leaving 4 bases of the junction unmatched. Germline V CDR1 and CDR2: KGHSH, LQKENI. This CDR3 is 13 amino acids long. The study reverse transcribed the entire isolated RNA, so it sequenced expressed TCRB transcripts. Using immunoSEQ multiplex PCR, the repertoire was profiled, and TCRdb retains in-frame clones only, with some absent. The table includes 250,000 to 350,000 clones, 13% to 15% detected once. Study observations and caveats: Moderate but significant shortening of TCRB CDR3s was recorded in all four CD4+ subsets from Type 1 diabetes patients.

This sequence was found in a man aged 25 to 40 with type 1 diabetes. Sequenced input: naive CD4+ T cells from blood. This sequence joins TRBV18 and TRBJ2-5; 10 bases line up with TRBD1. CDR3: CASSPEDRGAQYF. CDR3 coding DNA: TGTGCCAGCTCACCGGAGGACAGGGGGGCCCAGTACTTC.